This TCR beta chain originates from a study of regulatory T cells in long-lasting Graves disease. Time point described: newly diagnosed GD, antithyroid drugs for less than 3 months. There was RNA extracted from PBMCs, and the TCR library was made from it. Recruitment took place at an endocrinology department in Xi'an, China. Arm-PCR with iRepertoire HTBI primers amplified the CDR3 regions for these TCR beta libraries. TCRdb re-derived calls from the multiplex PCR reads in MiXCR, one entry per CDR3 protein. The table has fewer than 450,000 distinct CDR3 sequences, roughly 15% seen once. The CDR3 covers 14 residues. V was pared by 2 bases and J by 10 bases, with 12 bases between. Separately, the same data were catalogued under a study of T cells in Graves' hyperthyroidism and ophthalmopathy. That work contributes: Orbital computed tomography and thyroid ultrasound, together with serum TRAb and thyroxine and clinical symptoms, were used for diagnoses. Before onset, ophthalmopathy was predicted by the model a median around 6 months earlier.

The TCR comes from a woman in her thirties or forties with Graves disease. V usage is TRBV12-3 or TRBV12-4 and J usage is TRBJ1-6, with unresolved D. The source was peripheral blood mononuclear cells (PBMCs), collected at new diagnosis, from a patient treated with antithyroid drugs. The CDR3 loop is CASSLRRDGSPLHF. The CDR3 coding sequence is TGTGCCAGCAGTTTAAGGCGGGATGGATCACCCCTCCACTTT.